These 19 T cell receptor beta chains were all obtained from the same sample, sequenced in a study of blood T cell repertoires in COVID-19. Libraries were prepared by immunoSEQ multiplex PCR; TCRdb keeps only in-frame clonotypes and omits some of them. The repertoire consists of about 46,000 clones, with 75% to 90% occurring once and the leading ten covering around 15%. The material sequenced was peripheral blood. The source is a human donor in a cohort sampled during active COVID-19.

The chain joins TRBV4-1 to TRBJ2-7, with 9 bases lining up with TRBD2. Germline values: CDR1 MGHRA, CDR2 YSYEKL. This CDR3 is 14 amino acids long. The ends lost 2 bases at V and 2 bases at J; junction bases unmatched: 1. CDR3 amino acids: CASSQLAGTYEQYF. The CDR3, as DNA: TGCGCCAGCAGCCAACTAGCGGGGACCTACGAGCAGTACTTC.

The V call is TRBV14, the J call TRBJ2-1; 10 bases are a match to TRBD1. Germline V gives CDR1 SGHDN, CDR2 FVKESK. The CDR3 sequence is 16 residues long. V was pared by 1 base and J by 9 bases, with 9 bases of the junction left unmatched. The CDR3 region has the DNA TGTGCCAGCAGCCAAGGGGGGGACAGGGGTCATGGTGAGCAGTTCTTC. Translating it yields CASSQGGDRGHGEQFF. The variable domain in full, completed from reference TRBV14 and TRBJ2-1, reads EAGVTQFPSHSVIEKGQTVTLRCDPISGHDNLYWYRRVMGKEIKFLLHFVKESKQDESGMPNNRFLAERTGGTYSTLKVQPAELEDSGVYFCASSQGGDRGHGEQFFGPGTRLTVL.

J is TRBJ2-1 and V is TRBV7-9, with D hard to call. Germline CDR1 reads SEHNR; CDR2 reads FQNEAQ (reference sequence). V lost 3 bases and J lost 7, with 16 bases in between. The CDR3 is 15 amino acids. CDR3 nucleotide sequence: TGTGCCAGCAGCTTTCTAAGCCAGGCGTTTAATGAGCAGTTCTTC. This encodes CASSFLSQAFNEQFF.

Worth noting for this clone: One junction end does not reproduce the germline sequence, and a read error may be involved. The chain uses TRBV11-2 and TRBJ2-2, with D hard to call. In germline, CDR1 is SGHAT, CDR2 FQNNGV. This CDR3 has 16 residues. The CDR3 protein is CASRLGRGVNTGELFF. In nucleotides, the CDR3 is TGTGCCAGCAGGTTAGGTCGCGGAGTGAACACCGGGGAGCTGTTTTTT.

The chain uses TRBV5-1 and TRBJ1-2, with 7 bases that match TRBD1. CDR3 length: 14 amino acids. The J segment lost 3 bases and the V segment lost 4 bases, leaving 6 bases of the junction unmatched. Germline V gives CDR1 SGHRS, CDR2 YFSETQ. In nucleotides, the CDR3 is TGCGCCAGCAGCGGAGGGGGCGCTGACTATGGCTACACCTTC. It specifies CASSGGGADYGYTF.

The chain combines TRBV6-1 with TRBJ2-7, with 7 bases fitting TRBD1. CDR1 is MNHNS and CDR2 is SASEGT in the germline V gene. J was trimmed by 4 bases and V by 1 base; bases with no gene match: 10. CDR3 size: 16 residues. The CDR3 is CASSEEARGQWYEQYF. The DNA of the CDR3 is TGTGCCAGCAGTGAAGAGGCTAGGGGGCAGTGGTACGAGCAGTACTTC.

The chain couples TRBV29-1 to TRBJ2-3; 8 bases agree with TRBD2. Germline V gene lookup returns CDR1 SQVTM and CDR2 ANQGSEA. Losses at the gene ends were 1 base for V and 2 bases for J; bases not matched to a gene: 2. This CDR3 region has 14 residues. CDR3 DNA: TGCAGCGTTGAAGGCGGGGGGTTCACAGATACGCAGTATTTT. It translates to CSVEGGGFTDTQYF.

J is TRBJ1-6 and V is TRBV30, with D unresolved. CDR3 length equals 12 residues. V lost 4 bases and J lost 14, with 15 bases in between. Germline CDR1 is GTSNPN and CDR2 is SVGIG (reference sequence). The CDR3 DNA is TGTGCCTGGACGGCCCGTGATGGAGCCCTCCACTTT. Encoded protein: CAWTARDGALHF. Combining the CDR3 with reference TRBV30 and TRBJ1-6 gives the whole variable domain SQTIHQWPATLVQPVGSPLSLECTVEGTSNPNLYWYRQAAGRGLQLLFYSVGIGQISSEVPQNLSASRPQDRQFILSSKKLLLSDSGFYLCAWTARDGALHFGNGTRLTVT.

This chain connects TRBV28 to TRBJ2-2, with 9 bases identical to TRBD1. Germline V CDR1 and CDR2: MDHEN, SYDVKM. J lost 5 bases, V lost 6 bases, and 7 bases had no gene match. CDR3 length: 15 amino acids. CDR3: CASRPQGARTGELFF. CDR3 nucleotide sequence: TGTGCCAGCAGGCCACAGGGGGCAAGGACCGGGGAGCTGTTTTTT.

The J gene is TRBJ2-7, the V gene TRBV11-2; the D is unclear. Trimming took 5 bases from V and 1 from J, leaving 18 bases between them. The CDR3 is 16 residues long. Germline-derived CDR1 and CDR2 are SGHAT and FQNNGV. The CDR3 region has the DNA TGTGCCAGCAGCCGTCCCACAAGGCCGGAGTCCTACGAGCAGTACTTC. Translated, it gives CASSRPTRPESYEQYF.

The chain uses TRBV10-1 and TRBJ2-1; 8 nucleotides match TRBD2. Germline CDR1 is WNHNN and CDR2 is SYGVQD (reference sequence). The ends lost 0 bases at V and 7 bases at J; junction bases unmatched: 8. This CDR3 spans 16 amino acids. In DNA, the CDR3 is TGCGCCAGCAGTGAGTCCACTAGCGGACCAAGGAATGAGCAGTTCTTC. It specifies CASSESTSGPRNEQFF.

The chain combines TRBV5-6 with TRBJ1-2; TRBD1 matches at 9 bases. The CDR3 covers 14 residues. Trimming removed 4 bases from V and 2 bases from J; junction bases left unmatched: 3. From germline, CDR1 is SGHDT and CDR2 YYEEEE. The CDR3 spells CASSPGQGNYGYTF. The CDR3 DNA reads as TGTGCCAGCAGCCCGGGACAGGGAAACTATGGCTACACCTTC.

This chain connects TRBV3-1 (or the pseudogene TRBV3-2) to TRBJ1-2; no definite D call. V was pared by 1 base and J by 2 bases, with 8 bases between. Germline lookup yields CDR1 LGHDT and CDR2 YNNKEL (reference sequence). This CDR3 has 14 residues. The CDR3 coding sequence is TGTGCCAGCAGCCAAGGTAGTATGAACTATGGCTACACCTTC. Translation gives CASSQGSMNYGYTF.

The DNA for the CDR3 is TGTGCCAGCAGCGTAGCAGAGGACAGGGACTACGAGCAGTACTTC. It translates to CASSVAEDRDYEQYF. The chain combines TRBV9 with TRBJ2-7; 8 bases align to TRBD1. Germline V lookup: CDR1 SGDLS, CDR2 YYNGEE. V lost 0 bases and J lost 3; bases outside the gene matches: 5. The CDR3 totals 15 residues.

This sequence joins TRBV4-1 and TRBJ1-1, with TRBD1 identical over 7 bases. Unmatched junction bases numbered 10, after V lost 3 bases and J lost 0 bases. CDR3 length: 17 amino acids. Germline V gives CDR1 MGHRA, CDR2 YSYEKL. CDR3 sequence: CASSQPAVGGLNTEAFF. CDR3 in DNA: TGCGCCAGCAGCCAGCCGGCGGTAGGGGGCTTGAACACTGAAGCTTTCTTT.

V and J are TRBV19 and TRBJ2-2; D gene unclear. The germline V gene encodes CDR1 LNHDA and CDR2 SQIVND (reference sequence). The CDR3 totals 14 residues. Trimming took 3 bases from V and 4 from J, leaving 9 bases between them. CDR3 nucleotide sequence: TGTGCCAGTAGTATTCATCTGGCCACCGGGGAGCTGTTTTTT. Residues: CASSIHLATGELFF.

This chain links TRBV23-1 with TRBJ2-7; weak D call: TRBD1 (6 bases). TRBV23-1 is reported as an ORF; its role is uncertain. This CDR3 has 16 amino acids. V was shortened by 3 bases and J by 3 bases, with 18 bases between the two germline ends. The CDR3 DNA follows: TGCGCCAGCAGTCACGAATTTCGGGACAAGCTCTACGAGCAGTACTTC. Translating gives CASSHEFRDKLYEQYF.

The CDR3 bases are TGTGCCAGCAGGGAGCTAGCGGGAACCTACGAGCAGTACTTC. Translation gives CASRELAGTYEQYF. J is TRBJ2-7 and V is TRBV6-5; TRBD2 agrees at 9 bases. This CDR3 is built from 14 residues. V trimming: 6 bases; J trimming: 2 bases; junction bases outside the gene matches: 5. Germline assignment: CDR1 MNHEY and CDR2 SVGAGI.

The rearrangement joins TRBV28 to TRBJ1-1; no clear D gene. There are 14 residues in the CDR3. Germline V gene data show CDR1 as MDHEN and CDR2 as SYDVKM. V lost 5 bases to trimming and J lost 4 bases, with 14 bases between them. CDR3 coding DNA: TGTGCCAGCAGTACTAGTTTAGGGCTCACTGAAGCTTTCTTT. Residues: CASSTSLGLTEAFF.